The entry below gives a single T cell receptor beta chain sequence along with its context. The age range of participants was about 18 to 100 years, with residence in some 25 US areas. For recovered donors of Cohort 3, there were two negative PCRs, clearance, or symptom resolution. Study processing details: From reference gene primer amplification, estimates of nucleated cell counts were derived. Assay used: immunoSEQ multiplex PCR; TCRdb lists only in-frame clones, some missing. V, J and clone size are those of that table, while D and trimming were read from the DNA. This sample has 300,000 to 450,000 clones, with more than 75% found just once. This sample was taken from a study of blood T cell repertoires in COVID-19. The overall study: Collection of acute and convalescent COVID-19 samples took place in the United States, Italy and Spain.

The CDR3 runs 14 residues. The V and J ends lost 1 base and 1 base respectively, with 7 bases between them. Germline V gene sequence: CDR1 SEHNR, CDR2 FQNEAQ (reference sequence). The J gene is TRBJ1-1, the V gene TRBV7-9, with D perhaps matching TRBD1 (5 bases). Material: PBMCs or T cells enriched from blood (not recorded which). The receptor's source is a man aged 30-40 years who had recovered from COVID-19. Written as DNA, the CDR3 is TGTGCCAGCAGCTTAGGGGGCGGGAACACTGAAGCTTTCTTT. Protein sequence: CASSLGGGNTEAFF.